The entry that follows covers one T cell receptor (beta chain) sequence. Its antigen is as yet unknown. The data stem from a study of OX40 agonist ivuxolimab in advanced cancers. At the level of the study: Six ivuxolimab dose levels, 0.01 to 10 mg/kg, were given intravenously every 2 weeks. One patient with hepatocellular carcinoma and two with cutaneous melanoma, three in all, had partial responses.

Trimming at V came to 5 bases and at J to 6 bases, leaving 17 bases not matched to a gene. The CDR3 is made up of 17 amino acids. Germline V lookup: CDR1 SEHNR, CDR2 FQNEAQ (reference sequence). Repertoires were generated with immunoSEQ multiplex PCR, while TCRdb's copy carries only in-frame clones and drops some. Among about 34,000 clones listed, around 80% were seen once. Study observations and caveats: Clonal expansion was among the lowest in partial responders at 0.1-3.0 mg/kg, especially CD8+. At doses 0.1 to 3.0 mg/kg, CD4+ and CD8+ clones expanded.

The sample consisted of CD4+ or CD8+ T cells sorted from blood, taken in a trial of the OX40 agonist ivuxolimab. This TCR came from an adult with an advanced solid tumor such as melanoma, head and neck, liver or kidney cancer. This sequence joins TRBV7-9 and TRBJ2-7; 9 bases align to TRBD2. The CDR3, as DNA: TGTGCCAGCAGCCCTGGGGGTAGCGGGAGCCTCTTGAGCGAGCAGTACTTC. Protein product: CASSPGGSGSLLSEQYF.